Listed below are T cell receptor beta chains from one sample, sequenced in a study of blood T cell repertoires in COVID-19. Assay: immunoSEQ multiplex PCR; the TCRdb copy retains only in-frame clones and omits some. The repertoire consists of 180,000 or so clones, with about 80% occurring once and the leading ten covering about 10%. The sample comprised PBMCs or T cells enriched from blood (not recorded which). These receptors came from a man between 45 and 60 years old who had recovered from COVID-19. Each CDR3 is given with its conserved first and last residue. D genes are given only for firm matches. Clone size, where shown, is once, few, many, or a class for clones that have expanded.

CSVKSLEISGTGVRTEAFF	TGCAGCGTTAAATCCCTCGAAATTAGCGGGACAGGGGTTCGGACTGAAGCTTTCTTT	TRBD1	TRBV29-1	TRBJ1-1	-
CASSITGDSNQPQHF	TGTGCCAGCAGCATTACAGGAGATAGCAATCAGCCCCAGCATTTT	-	TRBV5-5	TRBJ1-5	-
CASSFERHTGYTF	TGTGCCAGCAGTTTCGAGCGGCATACCGGCTACACCTTC	-	TRBV12-3/TRBV12-4	TRBJ1-2	-
CASSMLLAGVYEQYF	TGTGCCAGTAGTATGCTTCTAGCGGGAGTCTACGAGCAGTACTTC	TRBD2	TRBV19	TRBJ2-7	-
CASSGQGLGGYTF	TGTGCCAGCAGCGGACAGGGCTTGGGAGGCTACACCTTC	TRBD1	TRBV6-2/TRBV6-3	TRBJ1-2	-
CSAFRSGDTEAFF	TGCAGCGCTTTCCGTTCAGGGGATACTGAAGCTTTCTTT	-	TRBV29-1	TRBJ1-1	-
CASSEDGRGSNQPQHF	TGTGCCAGCAGTGAAGACGGCAGGGGATCCAATCAGCCCCAGCATTTT	-	TRBV6-1	TRBJ1-5	-
CAISGRDEQYF	TGTGCCATCAGTGGGAGGGACGAGCAGTACTTC	-	TRBV10-3	TRBJ2-7	-
CASSLDRNQPQHF	TGTGCCAGCTCCCTAGACAGGAATCAGCCCCAGCATTTT	-	TRBV18	TRBJ1-5	-
CASSLGTSVYRPDTQYF	TGTGCCAGCAGCCTCGGGACTAGCGTCTATCGCCCAGATACGCAGTATTTT	TRBD2	TRBV3-1/TRBV3-2	TRBJ2-3	-
CASSSDGIATNEKLFF	TGTGCCAGCAGCTCGGACGGGATTGCAACTAATGAAAAACTGTTTTTT	-	TRBV9	TRBJ1-4	once
CASSLRGTEAFF	TGTGCCAGCAGTTTAAGAGGGACTGAAGCTTTCTTT	-	TRBV28	TRBJ1-1	-
CASSPGLAISEQFF	TGTGCCAGCAGCCCGGGACTAGCCATCAGTGAGCAGTTCTTC	TRBD2	TRBV7-9	TRBJ2-1	-
CASSPSRQAYEQYF	TGTGCCAGCAGCCCATCCAGACAGGCATACGAGCAGTACTTC	-	TRBV7-2	TRBJ2-7	-
CASSHTGGSSYEQYF	TGTGCCAGCAGCCACACAGGGGGTTCATCTTACGAGCAGTACTTC	TRBD1	TRBV3-1/TRBV3-2	TRBJ2-7	-
CAISDWGQTYEQYF	TGTGCCATCAGTGACTGGGGACAGACCTACGAGCAGTACTTC	TRBD1	TRBV10-3	TRBJ2-7	-
CASSWGETSYEQYF	TGTGCCAGCAGCTGGGGAGAGACCTCCTACGAGCAGTACTTC	-	TRBV11-1	TRBJ2-7	-
CASKAGASTDTQYF	TGTGCCAGCAAGGCGGGGGCTAGCACAGATACGCAGTATTTT	-	TRBV3-1/TRBV3-2	TRBJ2-3	-